This T cell receptor (beta chain) appears in the sequencing data of a study of cytomegalovirus exposure and HLA in healthy donors. TCRdb's copy holds only in-frame clones and misses some; the assay was immunoSEQ multiplex PCR. The sample contains fewer than 200,000 clones, roughly 90% of which appear only once. Study observations and caveats: The finding came from a later analysis; first-cohort TCR clusters tended to co-occur in the 90 to 150 validation repertoires. Rare TCR sequences dominated, though some public TCRs recurred in many donors. Investigators reported 150 to 200 TCR beta chains as tied to cytomegalovirus. Through in vitro validation, three CMV-associated chains were shown to be specific for CMV antigens.

This clone has just one count. As yet, its antigen is unknown. The CDR3 runs to 15 residues. Germline V lookup: CDR1 SNHLY, CDR2 FYNNEI. V lost 6 bases and J lost 2; bases outside the gene matches: 9. The sample was PBMCs. This TCR was recovered from a man aged 18 to 30 in good health and CMV-seropositive. This chain connects TRBV2 to TRBJ1-1; 7 bases map to TRBD1. The CDR3 nucleotides are TGTGCCAGCAGGGCTCCAGGGGGAATCAACACTGAAGCTTTCTTT. Translating it yields CASRAPGGINTEAFF.